This record concerns one T cell receptor (beta chain) sequence. This specimen belongs to a study of blood T cell repertoires in COVID-19. Whole-study context: From the United States, Italy and Spain came samples of acute and convalescent COVID-19. PBMCs, B-cell-depleted T cells, or T cells were the source of the cDNA or gDNA that made up the material.

The length of the CDR3 is 16 residues. Authors' processing steps: From reference gene primer amplification, estimates of nucleated cell counts were derived. Libraries were prepared by immunoSEQ multiplex PCR; TCRdb keeps only in-frame clonotypes and omits some of them. That table supplies the V and J calls and clone size; D and trimming were determined from the DNA. The repertoire includes about 61,000 clones, roughly 90% of them detected once, and roughly 5.3% sits in the top ten. This TCR came from an older man in a cohort sampled during active COVID-19. Sequencing used peripheral blood. This rearrangement joins TRBV12-2 to TRBJ2-3; the D call TRBD1 from the table was never checked on the DNA. TRBV12-2 corresponds to a pseudogene. CDR3 residues: CASRSDPDRGTDTQYF. CDR3 nucleotide sequence: TGTGCAAGTCGCTCCGATCCCGACAGGGGCACAGATACGCAGTATTTT.